This TCR beta chain was captured by sequencing in a study of shared clonotypes between healthy human individuals. Sequencing used immunoSEQ multiplex PCR; TCRdb keeps in-frame clones, though not all of them. Here the sample spans roughly 2 million clones, around 95% being singletons. Germline V lookup: CDR1 LNHDA, CDR2 SQIVND (reference sequence). CDR3 length: 16 amino acids. Deletions cut 3 bases from V and 0 bases from J, with 15 bases between. This receptor was identified in a man between 18 and 29 years old in good health. The material sequenced was naive CD4+ T cells sorted from blood. Subset here: CD45RA+ positively selected. The V call is TRBV19, the J call TRBJ2-7; possible D gene TRBD1, 7 bases. CDR3 sequence reads: CASSIGGQPSSYEQYF. For the CDR3, the DNA is TGTGCCAGTAGTATCGGGGGACAGCCAAGCTCCTACGAGCAGTACTTC.